This TCR beta chain was sequenced during a study of beta chain features in type 1 diabetes. Trimming cost V 0 bases and J 4 bases; bases outside gene matches: 8. CDR1 is ENHRY and CDR2 is SYGVKD in the germline V gene. The CDR3 spans 16 residues. The authors took one heparinised blood draw, averaging about 120 mL, from each donor. Expressed TCRB transcripts were sequenced because the isolated RNA had all been reverse transcribed beforehand. The protocol was immunoSEQ multiplex PCR, while the TCRdb copy is restricted to in-frame clones and leaves out a portion. This sample has 300,000 to 350,000 clones, with approximately 8% found just once.

Sequenced input: central memory CD4+ T cells from blood. This chain joins TRBV10-3 and TRBJ2-5; 7 bases line up with TRBD2. The sequence was collected from a woman between 18 and 30 years old in good health. CDR3 protein: CAISESTLGEGETQYF. CDR3 in DNA: TGTGCCATCAGTGAGTCGACCTTAGGGGAGGGAGAGACCCAGTACTTC.